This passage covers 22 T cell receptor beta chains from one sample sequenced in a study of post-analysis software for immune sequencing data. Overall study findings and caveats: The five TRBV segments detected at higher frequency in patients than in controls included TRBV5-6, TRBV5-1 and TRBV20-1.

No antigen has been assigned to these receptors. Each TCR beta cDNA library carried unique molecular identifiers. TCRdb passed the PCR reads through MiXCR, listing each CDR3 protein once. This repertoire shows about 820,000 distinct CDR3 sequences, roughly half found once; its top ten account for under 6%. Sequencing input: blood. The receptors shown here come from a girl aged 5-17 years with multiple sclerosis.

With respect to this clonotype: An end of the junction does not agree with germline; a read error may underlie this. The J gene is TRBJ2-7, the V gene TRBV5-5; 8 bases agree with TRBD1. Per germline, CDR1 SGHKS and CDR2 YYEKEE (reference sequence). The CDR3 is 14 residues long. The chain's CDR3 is CASTLGTGGNEQYF. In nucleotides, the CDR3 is TGTGCCAGCACCTTGGGAACAGGGGGTAATGAGCAGTACTTC.

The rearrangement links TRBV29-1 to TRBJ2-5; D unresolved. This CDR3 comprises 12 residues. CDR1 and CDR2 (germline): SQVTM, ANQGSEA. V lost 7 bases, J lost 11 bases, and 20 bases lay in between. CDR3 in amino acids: CSAPTVYNEQYF. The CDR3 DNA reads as TGCAGCGCCCCGACTGTTTACAATGAGCAGTACTTC. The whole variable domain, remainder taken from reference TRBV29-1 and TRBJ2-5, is SAVISQKPSRDICQRGTSLTIQCQVDSQVTMMFWYRQQPGQSLTLIATANQGSEATYESGFVIDKFPISRPNLTFSTLTVSNMSPEDSSIYLCSAPTVYNEQYFGPGTRLLVL.

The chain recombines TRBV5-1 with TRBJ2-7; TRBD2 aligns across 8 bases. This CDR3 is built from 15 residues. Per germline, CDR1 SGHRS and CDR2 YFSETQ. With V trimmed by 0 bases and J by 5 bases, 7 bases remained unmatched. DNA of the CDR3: TGCGCCAGCAGCTTGGCCTTCGGGAGGGCGGACGAGCAGTACTTC. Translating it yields CASSLAFGRADEQYF.

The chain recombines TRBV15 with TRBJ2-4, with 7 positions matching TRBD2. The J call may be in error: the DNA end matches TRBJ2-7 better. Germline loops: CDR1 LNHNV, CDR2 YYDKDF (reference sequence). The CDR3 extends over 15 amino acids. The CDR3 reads CATSRDWGGSNEQYF. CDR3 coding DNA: TGTGCCACCAGCAGAGATTGGGGCGGGAGCAACGAGCAGTACTTC.

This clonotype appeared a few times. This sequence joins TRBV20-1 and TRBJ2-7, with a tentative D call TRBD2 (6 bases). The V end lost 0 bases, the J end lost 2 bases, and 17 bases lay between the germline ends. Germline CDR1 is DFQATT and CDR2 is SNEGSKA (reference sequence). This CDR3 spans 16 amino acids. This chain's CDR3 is CSAREDGRRGPYEQYF. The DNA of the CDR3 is TGCAGTGCTAGAGAGGACGGGCGGAGGGGCCCCTACGAGCAGTACTTC.

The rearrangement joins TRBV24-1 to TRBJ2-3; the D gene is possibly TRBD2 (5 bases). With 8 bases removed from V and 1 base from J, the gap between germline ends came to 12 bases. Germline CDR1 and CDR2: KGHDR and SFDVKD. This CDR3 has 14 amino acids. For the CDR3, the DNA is TGTGCCACCAATCCCGGGGATGGCACAGATACGCAGTATTTT. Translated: CATNPGDGTDTQYF.

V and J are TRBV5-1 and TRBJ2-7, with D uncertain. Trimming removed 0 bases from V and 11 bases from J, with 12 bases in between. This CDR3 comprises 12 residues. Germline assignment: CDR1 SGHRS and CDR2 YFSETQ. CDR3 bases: TGCGCCAGCAGCTTGGGCCCCGGAAGCGAGTACTTC. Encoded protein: CASSLGPGSEYF.

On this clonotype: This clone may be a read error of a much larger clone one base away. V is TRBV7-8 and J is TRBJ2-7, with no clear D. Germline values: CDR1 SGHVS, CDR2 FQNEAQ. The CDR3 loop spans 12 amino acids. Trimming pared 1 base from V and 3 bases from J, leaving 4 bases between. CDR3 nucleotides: TGTGCCAGCAGCTTAGTTTTCTACGAGCAGTACTTC. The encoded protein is CASSLVFYEQYF.

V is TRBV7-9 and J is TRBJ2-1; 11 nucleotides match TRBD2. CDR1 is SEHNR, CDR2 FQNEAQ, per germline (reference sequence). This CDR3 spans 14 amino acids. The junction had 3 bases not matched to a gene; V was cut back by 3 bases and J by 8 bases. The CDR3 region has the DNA TGTGCCAGCAGCTTGGCTAGCGGGAGGTATGAGCAGTTCTTC. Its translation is CASSLASGRYEQFF.

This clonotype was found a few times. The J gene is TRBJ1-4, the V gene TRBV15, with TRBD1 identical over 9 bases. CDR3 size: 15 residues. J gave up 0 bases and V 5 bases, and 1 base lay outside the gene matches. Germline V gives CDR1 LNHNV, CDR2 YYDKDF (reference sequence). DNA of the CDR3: TGTGCCACCAGCGACAGGGGGACAACTAATGAAAAACTGTTTTTT. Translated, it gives CATSDRGTTNEKLFF.

The CDR3 reads CASSYGLRYFYEQYF. DNA for the CDR3: TGTGCCAGCAGTTACGGGCTACGCTACTTCTACGAGCAGTACTTC. J is TRBJ2-7 and V is TRBV3-1; D is ambiguous. Germline CDR1 reads LGHDT; CDR2 reads YNNKEL (reference sequence). The CDR3 runs to 15 residues. Trimming took 6 bases from V and 3 from J, leaving 18 bases between them.

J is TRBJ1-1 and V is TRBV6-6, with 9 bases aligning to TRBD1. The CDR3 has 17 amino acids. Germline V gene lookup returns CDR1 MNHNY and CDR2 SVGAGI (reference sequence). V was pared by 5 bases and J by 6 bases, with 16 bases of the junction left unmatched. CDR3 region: CASSPLRDRGLRAEAFF. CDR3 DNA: TGTGCCAGCAGTCCTCTTCGAGACAGGGGGTTAAGGGCTGAAGCTTTCTTT.

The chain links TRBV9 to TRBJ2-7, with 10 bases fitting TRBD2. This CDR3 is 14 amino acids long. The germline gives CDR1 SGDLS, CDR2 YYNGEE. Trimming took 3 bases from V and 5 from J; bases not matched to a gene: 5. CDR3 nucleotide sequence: TGTGCCAGCAGCGCGACTAGCGGGTGGCACGAGCAGTACTTC. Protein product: CASSATSGWHEQYF.

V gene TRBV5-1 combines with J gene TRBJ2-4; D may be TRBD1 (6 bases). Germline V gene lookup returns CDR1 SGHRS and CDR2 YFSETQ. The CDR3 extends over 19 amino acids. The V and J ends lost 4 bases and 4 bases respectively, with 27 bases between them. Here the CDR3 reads CASSRTLQDSPQGKNIQYF. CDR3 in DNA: TGCGCCAGCAGCCGCACCTTACAGGACAGTCCCCAGGGGAAAAACATTCAGTACTTC.

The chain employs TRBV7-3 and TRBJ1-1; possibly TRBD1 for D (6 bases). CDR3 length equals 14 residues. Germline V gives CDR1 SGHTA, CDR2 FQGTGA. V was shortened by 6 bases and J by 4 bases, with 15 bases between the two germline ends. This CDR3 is CASRIEGGSTEAFF. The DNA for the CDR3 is TGTGCCAGCAGGATAGAGGGGGGATCCACTGAAGCTTTCTTT.

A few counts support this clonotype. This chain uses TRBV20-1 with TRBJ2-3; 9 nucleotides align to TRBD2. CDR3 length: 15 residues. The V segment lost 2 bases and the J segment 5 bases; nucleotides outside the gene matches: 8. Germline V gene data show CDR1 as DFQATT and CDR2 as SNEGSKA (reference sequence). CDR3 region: CSARYSGGSRDTQYF. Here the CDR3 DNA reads TGCAGTGCTAGATACAGCGGGGGGTCACGAGATACGCAGTATTTT.

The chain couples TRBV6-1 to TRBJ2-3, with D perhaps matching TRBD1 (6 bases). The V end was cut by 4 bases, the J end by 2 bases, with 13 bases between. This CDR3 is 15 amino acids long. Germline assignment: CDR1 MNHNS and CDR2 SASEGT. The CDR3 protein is CASSVAGQLTDTQYF. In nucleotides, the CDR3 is TGTGCCAGCAGTGTCGCAGGACAGCTCACAGATACGCAGTATTTT.

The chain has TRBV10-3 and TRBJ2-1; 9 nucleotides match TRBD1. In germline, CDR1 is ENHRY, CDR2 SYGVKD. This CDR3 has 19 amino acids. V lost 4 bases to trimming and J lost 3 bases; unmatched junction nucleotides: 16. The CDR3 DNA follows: TGTGCCATCAGTGGGAGAGGACAGGGGTATGGGCTCAACTACAATGAGCAGTTCTTC. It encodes CAISGRGQGYGLNYNEQFF.

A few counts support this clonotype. The CDR3 reads CASSQQENSYEQYF. Here the CDR3 DNA reads TGCGCCAGCAGCCAACAGGAGAACTCCTACGAGCAGTACTTC. The V and J genes are TRBV5-1 and TRBJ2-7; D possibly corresponds to TRBD1 (5 bases). V lost 4 bases and J lost 0, with 11 bases in between. The CDR3 has 14 amino acids. Germline V gene lookup returns CDR1 SGHRS and CDR2 YFSETQ.

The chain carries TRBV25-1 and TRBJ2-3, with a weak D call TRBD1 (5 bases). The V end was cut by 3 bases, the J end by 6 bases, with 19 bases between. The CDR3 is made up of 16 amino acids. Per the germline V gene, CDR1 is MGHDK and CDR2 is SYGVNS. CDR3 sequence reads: CASSDHSAGQKDTQYF. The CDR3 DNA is TGTGCCAGCAGTGACCATTCCGCAGGGCAGAAGGATACGCAGTATTTT. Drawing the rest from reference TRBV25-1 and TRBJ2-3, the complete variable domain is EADIYQTPRYLVIGTGKKITLECSQTMGHDKMYWYQQDPGMELHLIHYSYGVNSTEKGDLSSESTVSRIRTEHFPLTLESARPSHTSQYLCASSDHSAGQKDTQYFGPGTRLTVL.

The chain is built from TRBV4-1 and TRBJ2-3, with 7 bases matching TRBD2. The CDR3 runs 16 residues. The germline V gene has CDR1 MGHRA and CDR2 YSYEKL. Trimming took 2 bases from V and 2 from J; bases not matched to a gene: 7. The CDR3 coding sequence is TGCGCCAGCAGCCAACTCGGACTAGTAACCACAGATACGCAGTATTTT. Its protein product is CASSQLGLVTTDTQYF.

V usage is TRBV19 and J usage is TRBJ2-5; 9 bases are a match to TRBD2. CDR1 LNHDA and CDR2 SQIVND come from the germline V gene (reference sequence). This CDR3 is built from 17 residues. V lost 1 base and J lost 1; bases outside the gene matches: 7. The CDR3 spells CASSIAGGLAIQETQYF. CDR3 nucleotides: TGTGCCAGTAGTATAGCCGGCGGACTAGCGATCCAAGAGACCCAGTACTTC.